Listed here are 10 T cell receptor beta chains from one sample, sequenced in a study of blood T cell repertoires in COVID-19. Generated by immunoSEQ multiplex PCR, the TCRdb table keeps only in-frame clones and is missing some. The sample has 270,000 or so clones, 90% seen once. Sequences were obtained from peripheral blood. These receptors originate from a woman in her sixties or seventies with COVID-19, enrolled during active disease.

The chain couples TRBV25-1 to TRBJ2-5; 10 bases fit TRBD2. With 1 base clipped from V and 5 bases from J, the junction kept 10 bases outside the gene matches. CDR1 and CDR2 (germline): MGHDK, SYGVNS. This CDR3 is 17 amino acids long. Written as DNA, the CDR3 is TGTGCCAGCAGTGAATTGGGGTCTAGCGGGGGTGGCGAGACCCAGTACTTC. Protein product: CASSELGSSGGGETQYF. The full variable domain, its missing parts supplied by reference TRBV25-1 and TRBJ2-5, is EADIYQTPRYLVIGTGKKITLECSQTMGHDKMYWYQQDPGMELHLIHYSYGVNSTEKGDLSSESTVSRIRTEHFPLTLESARPSHTSQYLCASSELGSSGGGETQYFGPGTRLLVL.

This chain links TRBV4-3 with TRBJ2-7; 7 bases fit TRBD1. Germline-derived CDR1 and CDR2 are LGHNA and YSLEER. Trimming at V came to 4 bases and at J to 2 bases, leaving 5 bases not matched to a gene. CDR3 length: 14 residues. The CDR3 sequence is CASSRDSLTYEQYF. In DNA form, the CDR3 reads TGCGCCAGCAGCCGGGACAGCTTAACCTACGAGCAGTACTTC.

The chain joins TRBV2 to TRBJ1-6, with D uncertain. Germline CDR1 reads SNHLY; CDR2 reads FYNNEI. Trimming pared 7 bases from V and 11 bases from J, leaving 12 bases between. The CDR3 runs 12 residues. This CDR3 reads CASNPSRTPLHF. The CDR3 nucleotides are TGTGCCAGCAATCCCAGTCGCACACCCCTCCACTTT. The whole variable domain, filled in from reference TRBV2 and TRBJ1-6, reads EPEVTQTPSHQVTQMGQEVILRCVPISNHLYFYWYRQILGQKVEFLVSFYNNEISEKSEIFDDQFSVERPDGSNFTLKIRSTKLEDSAMYFCASNPSRTPLHFGNGTRLTVT.

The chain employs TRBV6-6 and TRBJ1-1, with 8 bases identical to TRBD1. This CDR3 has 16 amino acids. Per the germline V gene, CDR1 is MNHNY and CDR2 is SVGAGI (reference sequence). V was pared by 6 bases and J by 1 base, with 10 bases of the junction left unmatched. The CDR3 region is CASRAPDRGGNTEAFF. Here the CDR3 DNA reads TGTGCCAGCAGGGCCCCCGACAGGGGAGGGAACACTGAAGCTTTCTTT.

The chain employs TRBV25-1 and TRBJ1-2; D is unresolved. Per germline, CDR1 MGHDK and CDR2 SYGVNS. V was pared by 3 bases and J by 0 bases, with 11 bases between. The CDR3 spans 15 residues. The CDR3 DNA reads TGTGCCAGCAGTGAGCCCGGGGTTCCTAACTATGGCTACACCTTC. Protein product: CASSEPGVPNYGYTF.

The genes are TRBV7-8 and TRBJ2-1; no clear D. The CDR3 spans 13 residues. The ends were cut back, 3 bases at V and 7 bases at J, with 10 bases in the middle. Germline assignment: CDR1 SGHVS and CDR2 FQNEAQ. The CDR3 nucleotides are TGTGCCAGCAGCTTTATTCAGTGGAATGAGCAGTTCTTC. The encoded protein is CASSFIQWNEQFF.

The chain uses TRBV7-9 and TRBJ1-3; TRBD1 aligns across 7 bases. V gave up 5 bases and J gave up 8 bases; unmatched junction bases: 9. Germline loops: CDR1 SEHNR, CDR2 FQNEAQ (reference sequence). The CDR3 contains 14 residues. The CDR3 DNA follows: TGTGCCAGCAGCCCCGGAGTGAGGGGGCACACCATATATTTT. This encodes CASSPGVRGHTIYF. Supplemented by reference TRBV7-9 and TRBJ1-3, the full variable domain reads DTGVSQNPRHKITKRGQNVTFRCDPISEHNRLYWYRQTLGQGPEFLTYFQNEAQLEKSRLLSDRFSAERPKGSFSTLEIQRTEQGDSAMYLCASSPGVRGHTIYFGEGSWLTVV.

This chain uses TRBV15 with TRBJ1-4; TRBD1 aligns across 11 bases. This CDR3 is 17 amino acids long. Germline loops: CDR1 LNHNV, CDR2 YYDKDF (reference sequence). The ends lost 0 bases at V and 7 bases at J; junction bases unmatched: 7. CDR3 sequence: CATSRELPGTGGEKLFF. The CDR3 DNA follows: TGTGCCACCAGCAGAGAACTTCCCGGGACAGGGGGTGAAAAACTGTTTTTT. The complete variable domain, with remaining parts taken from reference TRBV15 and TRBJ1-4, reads DAMVIQNPRYQVTQFGKPVTLSCSQTLNHNVMYWYQQKSSQAPKLLFHYYDKDFNNEADTPDNFQSRRPNTSFCFLDIRSPGLGDTAMYLCATSRELPGTGGEKLFFGSGTQLSVL.

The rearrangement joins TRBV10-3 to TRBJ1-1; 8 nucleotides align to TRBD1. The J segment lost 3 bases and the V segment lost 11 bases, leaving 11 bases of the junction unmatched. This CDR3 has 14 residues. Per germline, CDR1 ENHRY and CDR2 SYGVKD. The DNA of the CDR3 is TGTGCCGCCGGAGCAGGGACAGGTTACACTGAAGCTTTCTTT. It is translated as CAAGAGTGYTEAFF.

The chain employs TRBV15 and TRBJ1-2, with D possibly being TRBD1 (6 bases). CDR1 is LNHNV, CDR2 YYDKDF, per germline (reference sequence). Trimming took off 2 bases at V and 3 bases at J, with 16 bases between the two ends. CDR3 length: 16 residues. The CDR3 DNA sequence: TGTGCCACCAGCAGAAGGGGGGGGCAGCTTCACTATGGCTACACCTTC. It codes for CATSRRGGQLHYGYTF.